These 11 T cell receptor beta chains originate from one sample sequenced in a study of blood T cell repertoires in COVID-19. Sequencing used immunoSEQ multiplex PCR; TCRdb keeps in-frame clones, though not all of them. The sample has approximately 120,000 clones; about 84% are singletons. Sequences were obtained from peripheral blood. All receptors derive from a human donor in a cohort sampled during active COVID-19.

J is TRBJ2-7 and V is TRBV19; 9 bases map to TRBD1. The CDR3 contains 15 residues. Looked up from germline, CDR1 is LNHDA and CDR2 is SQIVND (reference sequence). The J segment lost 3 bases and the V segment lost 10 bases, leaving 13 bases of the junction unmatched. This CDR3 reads CATRGDREVLYEQYF. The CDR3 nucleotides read TGTGCCACCCGGGGGGACAGGGAGGTTCTCTACGAGCAGTACTTC.

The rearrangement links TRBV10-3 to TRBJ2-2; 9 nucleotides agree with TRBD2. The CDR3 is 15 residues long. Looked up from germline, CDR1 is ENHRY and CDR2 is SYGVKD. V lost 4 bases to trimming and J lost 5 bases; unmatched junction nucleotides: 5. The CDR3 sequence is CAISGSGSRTGELFF. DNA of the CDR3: TGTGCCATCAGTGGTAGCGGGAGTAGAACCGGGGAGCTGTTTTTT.

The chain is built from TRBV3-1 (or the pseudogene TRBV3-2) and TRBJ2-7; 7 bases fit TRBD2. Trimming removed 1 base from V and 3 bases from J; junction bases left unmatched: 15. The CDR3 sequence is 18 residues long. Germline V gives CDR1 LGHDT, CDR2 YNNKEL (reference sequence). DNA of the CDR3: TGTGCCAGCAGCCAAGTTTCCCTGTCCGGGGGGATTATCTACGAGCAGTACTTC. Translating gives CASSQVSLSGGIIYEQYF.

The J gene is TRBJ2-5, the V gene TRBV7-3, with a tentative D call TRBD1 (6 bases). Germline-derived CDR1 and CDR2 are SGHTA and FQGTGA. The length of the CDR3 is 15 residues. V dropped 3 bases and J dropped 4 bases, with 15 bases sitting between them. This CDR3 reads CASSFGPTGRETQYF. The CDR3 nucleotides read TGTGCCAGCAGCTTTGGGCCCACAGGGAGAGAGACCCAGTACTTC.

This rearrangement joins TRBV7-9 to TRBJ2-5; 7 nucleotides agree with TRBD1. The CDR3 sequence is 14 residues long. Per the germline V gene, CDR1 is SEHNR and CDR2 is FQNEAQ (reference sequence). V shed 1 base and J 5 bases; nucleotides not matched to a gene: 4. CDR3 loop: CASSLGGGRETQYF. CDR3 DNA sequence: TGTGCCAGCAGCTTAGGAGGGGGCCGGGAGACCCAGTACTTC.

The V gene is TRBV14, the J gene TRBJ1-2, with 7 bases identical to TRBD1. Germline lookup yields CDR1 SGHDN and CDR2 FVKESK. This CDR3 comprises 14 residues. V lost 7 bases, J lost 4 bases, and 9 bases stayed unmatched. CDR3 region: CASTRGQASYGYTF. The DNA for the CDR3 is TGTGCCAGCACCCGAGGACAGGCATCCTATGGCTACACCTTC.

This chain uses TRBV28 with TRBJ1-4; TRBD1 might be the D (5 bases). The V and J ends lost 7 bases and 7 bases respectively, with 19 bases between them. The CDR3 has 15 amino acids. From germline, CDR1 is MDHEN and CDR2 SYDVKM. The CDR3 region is CASTAPGSYREKLFF. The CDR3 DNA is TGTGCCAGCACGGCCCCAGGGTCGTATCGTGAAAAACTGTTTTTT.

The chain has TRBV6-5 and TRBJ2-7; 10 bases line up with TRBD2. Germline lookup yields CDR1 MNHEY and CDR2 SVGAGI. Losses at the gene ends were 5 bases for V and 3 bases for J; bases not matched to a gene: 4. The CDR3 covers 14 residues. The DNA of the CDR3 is TGTGCCAGCAGTCCGAGGACTAGCGGCTACGAGCAGTACTTC. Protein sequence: CASSPRTSGYEQYF.

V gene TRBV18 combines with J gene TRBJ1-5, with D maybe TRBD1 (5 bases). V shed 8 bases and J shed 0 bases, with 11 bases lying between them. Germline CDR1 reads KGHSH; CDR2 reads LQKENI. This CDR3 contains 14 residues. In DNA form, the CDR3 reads TGTGCCAGCGCAAGACAGAATAGCAATCAGCCCCAGCATTTT. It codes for CASARQNSNQPQHF.

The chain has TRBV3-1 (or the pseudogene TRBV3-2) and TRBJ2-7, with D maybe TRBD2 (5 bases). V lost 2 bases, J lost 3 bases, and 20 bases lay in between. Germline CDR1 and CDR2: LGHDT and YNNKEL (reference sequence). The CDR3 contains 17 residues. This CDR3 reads CASSQHTAFRDRYEQYF. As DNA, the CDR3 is TGTGCCAGCAGCCAACACACTGCATTCCGGGATCGCTACGAGCAGTACTTC.

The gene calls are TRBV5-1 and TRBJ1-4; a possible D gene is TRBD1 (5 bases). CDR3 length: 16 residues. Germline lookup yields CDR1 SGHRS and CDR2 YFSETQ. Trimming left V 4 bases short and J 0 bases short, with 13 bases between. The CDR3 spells CASSNAGLTTNEKLFF. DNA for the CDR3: TGCGCCAGCAGCAACGCAGGGTTGACAACTAATGAAAAACTGTTTTTT.